This TCR beta chain came from a study of radiotherapy plus CTLA-4 blockade in lung cancer. Study background: Among patients, around 19% showed objective responses, and 30% to 40% had disease control. Broader study findings: Early clone dynamics of blood T cells, plus interferon-beta, reportedly predicted response best.

Only in-frame clones appear in the TCRdb table, and some are missing; sequencing was by immunoSEQ multiplex PCR. The table records under 40,000 clones, 60% to 75% of them present only once. Germline CDR1 is LGHNA and CDR2 is YSLEER. V lost 4 bases to trimming and J lost 0 bases; unmatched junction nucleotides: 10. The CDR3 extends over 19 amino acids. This clone has just a few counts. Its target is unknown. The clonotype comes from a human donor with non-small cell lung cancer who had stable disease on radiotherapy plus ipilimumab. The sequenced sample was peripheral blood, obtained from a patient treated with radiotherapy plus ipilimumab. This rearrangement joins TRBV4-3 to TRBJ2-6; TRBD1 aligns across 9 bases. The CDR3 DNA reads TGCGCCAGCAGCCGGATACAGGGGGCTTTTAGCTCTGGGGCCAACGTCCTGACTTTC. Its translation is CASSRIQGAFSSGANVLTF.